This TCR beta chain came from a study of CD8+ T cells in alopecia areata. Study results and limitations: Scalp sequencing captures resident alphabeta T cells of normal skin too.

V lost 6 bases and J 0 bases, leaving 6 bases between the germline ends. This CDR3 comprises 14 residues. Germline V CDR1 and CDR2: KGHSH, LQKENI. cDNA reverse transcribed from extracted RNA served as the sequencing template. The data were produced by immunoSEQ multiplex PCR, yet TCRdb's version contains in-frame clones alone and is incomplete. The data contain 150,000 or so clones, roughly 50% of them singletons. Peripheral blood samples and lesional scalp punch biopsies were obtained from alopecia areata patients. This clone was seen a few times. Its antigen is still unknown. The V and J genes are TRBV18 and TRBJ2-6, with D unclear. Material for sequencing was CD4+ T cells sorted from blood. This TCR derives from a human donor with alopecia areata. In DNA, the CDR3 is TGTGCCAGCTCGCGAGCCTCTGGGGCCAACGTCCTGACTTTC. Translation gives CASSRASGANVLTF. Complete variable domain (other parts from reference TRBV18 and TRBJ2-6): NAGVMQNPRHLVRRRGQEARLRCSPMKGHSHVYWYRQLPEEGLKFMVYLQKENIIDESGMPKERFSAEFPKEGPSILRIQQVVRGDSAAYFCASSRASGANVLTFGAGSRLTVL.